This T cell receptor (beta chain) emerged from a study of blood T cell repertoires in COVID-19. Participant ages covered roughly 18 to 89 years across 24 US areas. Using immunoSEQ multiplex PCR, the repertoire was profiled, and TCRdb retains in-frame clones only, with some absent. Among under 300,000 clones, approximately 90% were seen once, and the ten largest hold around 2.9%. The TCR originated in a woman in her fifties or sixties who had recovered from COVID-19. Material for sequencing was PBMCs or T cells enriched from blood (not recorded which).

The CDR3 region has the DNA TGTGCCAGCAGCGCTAGGGGGATCGATGAGCAGTTCTTC. Its translation is CASSARGIDEQFF. The gene calls are TRBV27 and TRBJ2-1; TRBD1 is a possible D gene (6 bases). Between the trimmed V and J ends, which lost 6 bases and 8 bases, there was a span of 14 bases. Germline assignment: CDR1 MNHEY and CDR2 SMNVEV (reference sequence). The CDR3 totals 13 residues.